Presented here are 2 T cell receptor beta chains from one specimen sequenced in a study of shared clonotypes between healthy human individuals. Assay: immunoSEQ multiplex PCR; the TCRdb copy retains only in-frame clones and omits some. The sample includes about 100,000 clones, almost 70% of them seen just once. The sequenced sample was memory CD8+ T cells sorted from blood. Noted subset: CD45RO+ cells pooled with CCR7-negative TemRA cells. These receptor sequences come from a man between 25 and 39 years old in good health.

In the case of this clone: This could be a read error, since a much larger clone is one nucleotide away. Other DNA sequences within the sample encode an identical CDR3. The rearrangement uses TRBV28 and TRBJ2-7; D ambiguous. CDR3 size: 11 residues. The germline V gene encodes CDR1 MDHEN and CDR2 SYDVKM. V gave up 4 bases and J gave up 3 bases, with 4 bases separating them. The CDR3 protein is CASSSVYEQYF. CDR3 in DNA: TGTGCCAGCAGTTCAGTCTACGAGCAGTACTTC.

This chain connects TRBV11-3 to TRBJ2-7, with 9 bases lining up with TRBD1. The CDR3 has 15 amino acids. J was trimmed by 3 bases and V by 1 base; bases with no gene match: 4. The germline CDR1 and CDR2 sequences are SGHNT and YENEEA. CDR3 loop: CASSLGGTGIYEQYF. CDR3 nucleotide sequence: TGTGCCAGCAGCTTAGGGGGGACAGGGATCTACGAGCAGTACTTC.